A selection of T cell receptor beta chains follows, all from one sample in a study of technical replicates of blood from a handful of donors. The table came from immunoSEQ multiplex PCR; TCRdb's copy has only in-frame clones and leaves some out. The data show 85,000 to 100,000 clones, with around 94% seen just once and roughly 0.28% held by the top ten. Sequenced sample: T cells isolated from PBMCs. The receptors shown here come from a human donor in good health. The conserved cysteine and the conserved F or W are not part of the CDR3 here. Each record gives: CDR3 length, J gene, V gene, CDR3 protein.

cdr3_length: 14; j_call: TRBJ2-1; v_call: TRBV5-4; cdr3_aa: ASTATSGGHYNEQF
cdr3_length: 10; j_call: TRBJ2-7; v_call: TRBV7-9; cdr3_aa: ASSSQGYEQY
cdr3_length: 12; j_call: TRBJ2-1; v_call: TRBV6-4; cdr3_aa: ASSVVGTFNEQF
cdr3_length: 12; j_call: TRBJ2-2; v_call: TRBV5-1; cdr3_aa: ASSTGGYTGELF
cdr3_length: 13; j_call: TRBJ1-4; v_call: TRBV2; cdr3_aa: ASIVGQGSSEKLF
cdr3_length: 12; j_call: TRBJ2-5; v_call: TRBV25-1; cdr3_aa: ASRTSGSPEGQY
cdr3_length: 12; j_call: TRBJ2-7; v_call: TRBV27; cdr3_aa: ASSDGQNDYEQY
cdr3_length: 13; j_call: TRBJ2-7; v_call: TRBV5-1; cdr3_aa: ASSLVAGSDYEQY
cdr3_length: 11; j_call: TRBJ2-3; v_call: TRBV6-6; cdr3_aa: ASSDRSTDTQY
cdr3_length: 11; j_call: TRBJ1-1; v_call: TRBV11-2; cdr3_aa: ASSLGPGLEAF
cdr3_length: 14; j_call: TRBJ1-3; v_call: TRBV9; cdr3_aa: ASSRQQGRPGNTIY
cdr3_length: 12; j_call: TRBJ1-5; v_call: TRBV5-1; cdr3_aa: ASSLRSGDQPQH
cdr3_length: 13; j_call: TRBJ1-1; v_call: TRBV12-2; cdr3_aa: ASRLEGESRGEAF
cdr3_length: 11; j_call: TRBJ1-5; v_call: TRBV7-2; cdr3_aa: ASSLDAGQPQH
cdr3_length: 13; j_call: TRBJ2-3; v_call: TRBV4-1; cdr3_aa: ASSQASSSALTQY
cdr3_length: 13; j_call: TRBJ1-4; v_call: TRBV6-5; cdr3_aa: ASSYQGTGYEKLF